This TCR beta chain was identified in a study of blood T cell repertoires in COVID-19. CDR1 is MGHRA, CDR2 YSYEKL, per germline. This CDR3 is built from 17 residues. The V end lost 3 bases, the J end lost 2 bases, and 16 bases lay between the germline ends. As processed by the authors: Using reference gene primer amplification, nucleated cell counts were estimated. Clones were read by immunoSEQ multiplex PCR, and TCRdb kept only the in-frame ones, dropping some. That table supplies the V and J calls and clone size; D and trimming were determined from the DNA. The table records about 95,000 clones, around 90% of them present only once.

The receptor comes from a woman aged 70 to 79 with acute or convalescent COVID-19. The source material was peripheral blood. The chain joins TRBV4-1 to TRBJ1-4; TRBD1 is a possible D gene (6 bases). The CDR3 spells CASSHLDRGGTNEKLFF. CDR3 DNA sequence: TGCGCCAGCAGCCACCTCGATCGGGGGGGCACTAATGAAAAACTGTTTTTT.